The 5 T cell receptor beta chains reported below all come from one sample, sequenced in a study of cytomegalovirus exposure and HLA in healthy donors. Primers for the PCR totalled 60 Vbeta and 13 Jbeta. Produced via immunoSEQ multiplex PCR; TCRdb's table is partial and in-frame only. The sample shows 150,000 to 200,000 clones, around 80% of them seen only once. The sample consisted of PBMCs. The receptors shown here come from a woman between 40 and 55 years old in good health and CMV-seronegative.

V gene TRBV2 combines with J gene TRBJ2-7; weak D call: TRBD2 (6 bases). This CDR3 contains 13 residues. V lost 8 bases to trimming and J lost 6 bases, with 17 bases between them. CDR1 and CDR2 (germline): SNHLY, FYNNEI. The CDR3 is CASAPEQEGEQYF. The CDR3 bases are TGTGCCAGCGCGCCAGAACAGGAGGGCGAGCAGTACTTC. Full variable domain (remainder filled in from reference TRBV2 and TRBJ2-7): EPEVTQTPSHQVTQMGQEVILRCVPISNHLYFYWYRQILGQKVEFLVSFYNNEISEKSEIFDDQFSVERPDGSNFTLKIRSTKLEDSAMYFCASAPEQEGEQYFGPGTRLTVT.

The chain couples TRBV29-1 to TRBJ1-3; D is unclear. Germline values: CDR1 SQVTM, CDR2 ANQGSEA. There are 13 residues in the CDR3. Trimming cost V 4 bases and J 0 bases, with 7 bases left between them. CDR3 in DNA: TGCAGCGTTGTGCCAGGCTCTGGAAACACCATATATTTT. Translating it yields CSVVPGSGNTIYF.

This chain links TRBV9 with TRBJ1-1; no reliable D call. This CDR3 comprises 12 residues. Germline V gene data show CDR1 as SGDLS and CDR2 as YYNGEE. V shed 3 bases and J shed 1 base, with 4 bases lying between them. CDR3 DNA: TGTGCCAGCAGCGAAGCGAACACTGAAGCTTTCTTT. Its translation is CASSEANTEAFF.

The chain joins TRBV7-2 to TRBJ1-5; 8 positions match TRBD1. Trimming at V came to 5 bases and at J to 4 bases, leaving 7 bases not matched to a gene. This CDR3 region has 15 residues. Germline values: CDR1 SGHTA, CDR2 FQGNSA. The CDR3 region is CASSTQTGGNQPQHF. CDR3 nucleotide sequence: TGTGCCAGCAGCACTCAAACAGGGGGTAATCAGCCCCAGCATTTT.

V usage is TRBV4-1 and J usage is TRBJ2-3, with 8 bases fitting TRBD2. Germline V gene sequence: CDR1 MGHRA, CDR2 YSYEKL. The CDR3 totals 15 residues. Trimming at V came to 2 bases and at J to 2 bases, leaving 3 bases not matched to a gene. The CDR3 bases are TGCGCCAGCAGCCAACCAGCGGGAGCCACAGATACGCAGTATTTT. This gives the protein CASSQPAGATDTQYF.